Presented here are 16 T cell receptor beta chains from one specimen sequenced in a study of blood T cells in healthy people across ages (dated by TCRdb to about 2015). Receptor libraries were prepared by 5' RACE. The listed sequencing device is Illumina HiSeq 2500. The second PCR ran for about 7 to 11 cycles and used a J-beta primer mix along with a sample-barcoded 5' primer. The public sequencing data were trimmed at Q25 with fastp and processed into clonotypes with MiXCR by TCRdb, which kept only in-frame beta chains. Every CDR3 protein is listed once, alongside the most common genes and DNA of its rows. The sample has 1.4 million or so distinct CDR3 sequences on record, less than 45% of them singletons. The ten top clones hold approximately 4.1% of the sample. Sequencing was carried out using blood. The source is a woman younger than 35 in good health.

The rearrangement joins TRBV7-8 to TRBJ2-1; D gene ambiguous. CDR3 size: 16 residues. Per the germline V gene, CDR1 is SGHVS and CDR2 is FQNEAQ. Trimming took 2 bases from V and 9 from J, leaving 20 bases between them. The CDR3 loop reads CASSLRGIHPWVEQFF. In nucleotides, the CDR3 is TGTGCCAGCAGCTTACGTGGAATTCACCCTTGGGTTGAGCAGTTCTTC.

The chain carries TRBV9 and TRBJ2-1, with TRBD1 matching 9 bases. The length of the CDR3 is 15 residues. Germline V lookup: CDR1 SGDLS, CDR2 YYNGEE. V lost 0 bases, J lost 6 bases, and 4 bases stayed unmatched. CDR3 nucleotide sequence: TGTGCCAGCAGCGTAGCCGGGACAGGGTTCAATGAGCAGTTCTTC. Translation gives CASSVAGTGFNEQFF.

This chain uses TRBV7-2 with TRBJ1-2; D not certain. The CDR3 spans 13 residues. The V gene lost 4 bases and the J gene lost 4 bases, with 10 bases spanning the gap. Germline CDR1 reads SGHTA; CDR2 reads FQGNSA. The CDR3 coding sequence is TGTGCCAGCAGCTGGTCGGGATTCTATGGCTACACCTTC. It encodes CASSWSGFYGYTF.

The rearrangement links TRBV5-1 to TRBJ2-3; the D gene is possibly TRBD2 (7 bases). From germline, CDR1 is SGHRS and CDR2 YFSETQ. The V gene lost 4 bases and the J gene lost 0 bases, with 18 bases spanning the gap. CDR3 size: 17 residues. The CDR3 nucleotides are TGCGCCAGCAGCCTCCCCCCTGGGGGGGCCAGCACAGATACGCAGTATTTT. Translation: CASSLPPGGASTDTQYF.

This clonotype has more than one count but fewer than ten. The chain employs TRBV3-1 and TRBJ2-1; perhaps TRBD2 as D (5 bases). Germline-derived CDR1 and CDR2 are LGHDT and YNNKEL (reference sequence). V was clipped by 4 bases and J by 1 base, with 17 bases between them. This CDR3 is 17 amino acids long. The CDR3 reads CASSPRGGLLSYNEQFF. The CDR3 DNA reads TGTGCCAGCAGCCCTAGAGGTGGACTTCTTTCCTACAATGAGCAGTTCTTC.

This clonotype showed up just a few times. This chain connects TRBV6-5 to TRBJ2-7, with D perhaps being TRBD1 or TRBD2 (6 bases each). The CDR3 length is 15 residues. Germline CDR1 MNHEY, CDR2 SVGAGI. Trimming took 6 bases from V and 1 from J, leaving 16 bases between them. CDR3 DNA: TGTGCCAGCAGCCACAGGGAAGGGAGGTCCTACGAGCAGTACTTC. It is translated as CASSHREGRSYEQYF.

This clonotype turned up a few times. The rearrangement uses TRBV30 and TRBJ2-1, with D possibly TRBD2 on 5 matching bases. The CDR3 runs 13 residues. The V end lost 2 bases, the J end lost 8 bases, and 13 bases lay between the germline ends. Germline CDR1 GTSNPN, CDR2 SVGIG (reference sequence). CDR3 nucleotides: TGTGCCTGGAGTACAACCGGGGTCGATGAGCAGTTCTTC. This sequence encodes CAWSTTGVDEQFF.

This clonotype appeared a few times. The chain carries TRBV7-2 and TRBJ2-7; the D gene could be TRBD1 or TRBD2 (6 bases each). The CDR3 extends over 15 amino acids. Trimming removed 4 bases from V and 3 bases from J, with 16 bases in between. CDR1 SGHTA and CDR2 FQGNSA come from the germline V gene. Here the CDR3 reads CASSSSGAEFYEQYF. The CDR3 DNA sequence: TGTGCCAGCAGCTCATCGGGGGCGGAGTTCTACGAGCAGTACTTC. Using reference TRBV7-2 and TRBJ2-7 for the parts outside the CDR3, the full variable domain is GAGVSQSPSNKVTEKGKDVELRCDPISGHTALYWYRQSLGQGLEFLIYFQGNSAPDKSGLPSDRFSAERTGGSVSTLTIQRTQQEDSAVYLCASSSSGAEFYEQYFGPGTRLTVT.

There are many counts of this clonotype. The chain carries TRBV4-3 and TRBJ2-3, with 10 bases lining up with TRBD2. The CDR3 is 17 amino acids. The trim removed 1 base at V and 3 bases at J, leaving 7 bases unmatched. Germline V lookup: CDR1 LGHNA, CDR2 YSLEER. The CDR3 DNA is TGCGCCAGCAGCCAAGTCGGGATACTAGCGGGGACAGATACGCAGTATTTT. Translation gives CASSQVGILAGTDTQYF.

This chain joins TRBV6-2 or TRBV6-3 and TRBJ1-1; D is unresolved. The CDR3 length is 14 residues. V shed 7 bases and J shed 0 bases, with 12 bases lying between them. Germline V gives CDR1 MNHEY, CDR2 SVGEGT. CDR3 sequence: CASNTWTVNTEAFF. The CDR3 DNA sequence: TGTGCCAGCAACACCTGGACGGTGAACACTGAAGCTTTCTTT.

This clonotype was seen a handful of times. The chain employs TRBV12-3 or TRBV12-4 and TRBJ2-3; TRBD2 might be the D (5 bases). This CDR3 spans 14 amino acids. With 4 bases removed from V and 2 bases from J, the gap between germline ends came to 10 bases. CDR3 protein: CASSSRTDTDTQYF. Here the CDR3 DNA reads TGTGCCAGCAGTTCCAGGACTGACACAGATACGCAGTATTTT.

Comments on this clonotype: At one boundary the junction diverges from the germline segment, which might be a read error. This sequence joins TRBV5-5 and TRBJ1-1; no clear D. In germline, CDR1 is SGHKS, CDR2 YYEKEE (reference sequence). The CDR3 length is 13 residues. The CDR3 loop reads CASSLGANTDAFF. The CDR3 DNA sequence: TGTGCCAGCAGCTTGGGGGCGAACACTGATGCTTTCTTT.

The V call is TRBV12-3 or TRBV12-4, the J call TRBJ1-2; no clear D. The CDR3 runs to 13 residues. V was pared by 3 bases and J by 8 bases, with 13 bases between. CDR3: CASSFGQVDGYTF. The CDR3 DNA reads as TGTGCCAGCAGTTTCGGGCAGGTTGACGGCTACACCTTC.

This clonotype was detected many times. This chain uses TRBV10-3 with TRBJ2-3; tentative D call: TRBD2 (6 bases). V gave up 8 bases and J gave up 4 bases, with 16 bases separating them. The CDR3 loop spans 14 amino acids. Germline CDR1 is ENHRY and CDR2 is SYGVKD. CDR3 sequence (DNA): TGTGCCATCCTCTCGGGAGAGGGTTCAGATACGCAGTATTTT. It is translated as CAILSGEGSDTQYF.

A few counts support this clonotype. The chain employs TRBV20-1 and TRBJ2-2, with D maybe TRBD2 (5 bases). The germline V and J ends were trimmed by 6 bases and 4 bases, with 18 bases remaining between them. The CDR3 is 15 residues long. In germline, CDR1 is DFQATT, CDR2 SNEGSKA (reference sequence). CDR3 DNA sequence: TGCAGTGCCCCGGATTATGAGGGCCCCACCGGGGAGCTGTTTTTT. It specifies CSAPDYEGPTGELFF.

This clonotype occurred a few times. The rearrangement joins TRBV7-8 to TRBJ1-5, with D possibly matching TRBD1 (5 bases). Germline assignment: CDR1 SGHVS and CDR2 FQNEAQ. V dropped 5 bases and J dropped 6 bases, with 11 bases sitting between them. This CDR3 is built from 13 residues. The CDR3 spells CASSRGVFQPQHF. CDR3 nucleotide sequence: TGTGCCAGCAGCCGAGGGGTGTTTCAGCCCCAGCATTTT.